This TCR beta chain originates from a study of blood T cell repertoires in COVID-19 (dated by TCRdb to the early 2020s). In terms of the full investigation: Collaborator samples came from the United States, Italy and Spain and covered acute and convalescent phases of COVID-19. The material from the prospective study consisted of cDNA or gDNA derived from T cells, B-cell-depleted T cells, or PBMCs. The dataset comprised deeply sampled blood TCRbeta repertoires from subjects exposed to, actively infected with, or recovered from COVID-19. A freely available public database, intended as a resource for researchers studying the immune response to SARS-CoV-2, is where the repertoires were released. Samples were obtained from the ongoing ImmuneRACE study (first 160 participants) and from 1,254 subjects provided by 6 global collaborators. The sample metadata nearly always contained a de-identified subject ID, COVID-19 status, age in years and sex. Where available, HLA class I and class II types were taken from metadata supplied by the sample provider and were not determined by assay-based typing. Paper-wide results and their limitations: How much clinical and demographic metadata was included differed by source and by participant, and the metadata was provided uncurated.

This clone was detected once. It lacks a known antigen. No base quality information exists; no much larger clone differs at one position. A second Seattle source provided samples from volunteer blood donors who had recovered from COVID-19. Collaborating institutions collected whole blood in K2EDTA tubes following their own protocols. For TCRbeta analysis, collaborator samples were shipped as frozen whole blood, as isolated PBMCs, or as DNA extracted from either sample type. Via the germline V gene, CDR1 is SGHTS and CDR2 YDEGEE. Reading from cysteine to phenylalanine, the CDR3 counts 13 amino acids. CDR3 DNA only is kept here, 39 bases in frame from base 1. V gives up 0 bases and J gives up 6 bases, and the segment between their germline ends measures 7 bases. TCRbeta CDR3 regions were amplified from genomic DNA using the immunoSEQ Assay, a bias-controlled multiplex PCR. The paper's data handling went like this. The number of nucleated cells in each sample was estimated by amplification of reference gene primers within the assay. Sequence reads were collapsed and filtered to measure the absolute abundance of every unique TCRbeta CDR3 rearrangement. For each sample, productive Simpson clonality was calculated by taking the square root of Simpson's diversity index across productive rearrangements. TCRdb took over this immuneACCESS table, retaining in-frame rearrangements with V and J assigned. Such tables are incomplete; in checked studies, under half of the missing clones stem from an unresolved V gene, and the remainder is unexplained. The DNA was the basis for D and trimming; V, J and clone size are from that table. The sample records about 270,000 clones, more than 75% of which are singletons. 1.6% of the sample comes from the top ten.

The sequenced material came from peripheral blood. The source of this sequence is a woman aged 60-75 years who had recovered from COVID-19. The chain was built from TRBV5-8 and TRBJ2-1; the D segment could be TRBD1, given 6 matching bases. The CDR3 reads as follows: CASSLGRGNEQFF. The bases are TGTGCCAGCAGCTTGGGCAGGGGCAATGAGCAGTTCTTC.